This T cell receptor beta chain was captured in a study of blood T cell repertoires in COVID-19. Looking at the study overall: In each case, the material was cDNA or gDNA derived from T cells, B-cell-depleted T cells, or PBMCs.

In the authors' workflow: Cell counts per sample came from amplifying reference gene primers. The data were produced by immunoSEQ multiplex PCR, yet TCRdb's version contains in-frame clones alone and is incomplete. V, J and clone size were drawn from that table, and D and trimming were deduced from the DNA. The data show roughly 140,000 clones, 65% to 85% seen once. The junction had 10 bases not matched to a gene; V was cut back by 8 bases and J by 9 bases. This CDR3 spans 15 amino acids. CDR1 is MNHEY and CDR2 is SVGAGI in the germline V gene. The clonotype was recovered from a woman between 50 and 59 years old with acute or convalescent COVID-19. Specimen: peripheral blood. The V call is TRBV6-5, the J call TRBJ2-1; the match to TRBD2 covers 13 bases. The CDR3 loop reads CASQLAGGPMPEQFF. DNA for the CDR3: TGTGCCAGCCAACTAGCGGGGGGGCCTATGCCTGAGCAGTTCTTC.